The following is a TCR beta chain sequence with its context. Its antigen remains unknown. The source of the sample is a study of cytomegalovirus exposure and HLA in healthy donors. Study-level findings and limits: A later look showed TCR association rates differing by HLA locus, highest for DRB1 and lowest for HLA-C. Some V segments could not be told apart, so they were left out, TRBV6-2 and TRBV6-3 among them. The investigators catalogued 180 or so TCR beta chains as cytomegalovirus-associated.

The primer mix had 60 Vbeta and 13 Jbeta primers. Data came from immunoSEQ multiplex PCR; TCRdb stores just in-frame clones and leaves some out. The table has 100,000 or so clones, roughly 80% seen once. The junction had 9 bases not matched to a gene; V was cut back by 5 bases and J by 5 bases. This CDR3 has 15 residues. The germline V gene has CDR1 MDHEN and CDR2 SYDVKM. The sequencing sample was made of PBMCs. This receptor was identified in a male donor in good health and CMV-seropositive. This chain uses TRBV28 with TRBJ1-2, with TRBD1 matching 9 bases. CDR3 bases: TGTGCCAGCAGTCCCCCCCGACAGGGGGGATATGGCTACACCTTC. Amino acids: CASSPPRQGGYGYTF.